The rows below give T cell receptor beta chains drawn from one sample of a study of beta chain features in type 1 diabetes. Produced via immunoSEQ multiplex PCR; TCRdb's table is partial and in-frame only. This sample has nearly 250,000 clones; approximately 70% occur once, and the top ten carry about 0.05%. Sequencing was carried out using naive CD4+ T cells from blood. These receptors came from a man aged 25 to 45 in good health. Both conserved end residues are part of each CDR3. The D gene is left open where the match is weak. The size field is filled for only some rows; it gives once, few, many or a size class.

D: .; size: .; length: 12; J: TRBJ1-6; V: TRBV2; DNA: TGTGCCAGCAGTGAAGTAGGATCACCCCTCCACTTT; CDR3: CASSEVGSPLHF
D: .; size: few; length: 14; J: TRBJ1-5; V: TRBV7-2; DNA: TGTGCCAGCAGCACTCGACAGGCCGGTCAGCCCCAGCATTTT; CDR3: CASSTRQAGQPQHF
D: .; size: .; length: 13; J: TRBJ2-3; V: TRBV5-1; DNA: TGCGCCAGCAGCTTGGCAGGGCAAGATACGCAGTATTTT; CDR3: CASSLAGQDTQYF
D: .; size: .; length: 15; J: TRBJ2-7; V: TRBV7-8; DNA: TGTGCCAGCAGCCCTGGCCGGACGGGAACCTACGAGCAGTACTTC; CDR3: CASSPGRTGTYEQYF
D: .; size: .; length: 15; J: TRBJ2-1; V: TRBV30; DNA: TGTGCCTGGAGTGAAGGGCAGAACTCCTACAATGAGCAGTTCTTC; CDR3: CAWSEGQNSYNEQFF
D: .; size: .; length: 12; J: TRBJ1-4; V: TRBV30; DNA: TGTGCCTGGAGCTACAGAAGGGAAAAACTGTTTTTT; CDR3: CAWSYRREKLFF
D: .; size: .; length: 14; J: TRBJ2-3; V: TRBV29-1; DNA: TGCAGCGTTGGGGGACGGGCCTTCACAGATACGCAGTATTTT; CDR3: CSVGGRAFTDTQYF
D: .; size: .; length: 15; J: TRBJ2-6; V: TRBV7-9; DNA: TGTGCCAGCAGCTTAGAAGGGGCTGGGGCCAACGTCCTGACTTTC; CDR3: CASSLEGAGANVLTF
D: .; size: .; length: 13; J: TRBJ2-7; V: TRBV7-2; DNA: TGTGCCAGCAGGAGACAGGCCTTCGACGAGCAGTACTTC; CDR3: CASRRQAFDEQYF
D: TRBD1; size: .; length: 14; J: TRBJ2-4; V: TRBV7-9; DNA: TGTGCCAGCAGCTTATGGGACAGGGGTGACATTCAGTACTTC; CDR3: CASSLWDRGDIQYF
D: TRBD2; size: few; length: 15; J: TRBJ2-7; V: TRBV11-2; DNA: TGTGCCAGCAGTCCAGGACTAGCTGGAGCCTCCGAGCAGTACTTC; CDR3: CASSPGLAGASEQYF
D: .; size: once; length: 15; J: TRBJ2-5; V: TRBV4-1; DNA: TGCGCCAGCAGCCAAGAAGGACTGGCCCAAGAGACCCAGTACTTC; CDR3: CASSQEGLAQETQYF
D: TRBD2; size: .; length: 15; J: TRBJ2-3; V: TRBV30; DNA: TGTGCCTGGAGTGTGGCTAGCGGGAGAACAGATACGCAGTATTTT; CDR3: CAWSVASGRTDTQYF